This T cell receptor (beta chain) was identified during a study of blood T cell repertoires in COVID-19 (dated by TCRdb to about 2020). With regard to the full study: Samples from collaborators originated in the United States, Italy and Spain and spanned both the acute and convalescent phases of COVID-19. The repertoires were released in a freely available public database meant as a resource for research on the immune response to SARS-CoV-2. Where HLA class I and class II types were available, the types were taken from metadata supplied by the sample provider, not from assay-based typing. The material from the prospective study consisted of cDNA or gDNA derived from T cells, B-cell-depleted T cells, or PBMCs. Nearly every sample came with metadata listing a de-identified subject ID, COVID-19 status, age in years and sex. Deeply sampled blood TCRbeta repertoires from subjects exposed to, actively infected with, or recovered from COVID-19 were included in the dataset. Samples came from the ongoing ImmuneRACE study (first 160 participants) plus 1,254 subjects from 6 global collaborators. Overall study outcomes, separate from this receptor: How much clinical and demographic metadata was included differed by source and by participant, and the metadata was provided uncurated.

Whole blood was collected in K2EDTA tubes by collaborating institutions according to the institutions' own protocols. For TCRbeta analysis, collaborator samples were shipped as frozen whole blood, as isolated PBMCs, or as DNA extracted from either sample type. The immunoSEQ Assay, a bias-controlled multiplex PCR, was used to amplify TCRbeta CDR3 regions from genomic DNA. In the authors' own workflow: The number of nucleated cells in each sample was estimated from the amplification of reference gene primers within the assay. To quantify the absolute abundance of each unique TCRbeta CDR3 rearrangement, sequence reads were collapsed and filtered. For each sample, productive Simpson clonality was calculated by taking the square root of Simpson's diversity index across productive rearrangements. Held by TCRdb, this immuneACCESS table contains in-frame sequences only and omits some clones. Under half of the omission traces to an unresolved V gene where checked; the cause of the rest is unknown. V and J calls and clone size are as listed in that table; D and trimming were resolved from the DNA. The sample contains 120,000 or so clones, roughly 91% of them found a single time. The top ten clonotypes cover approximately 3.3% of the sample.

On this clone: The specificity of this receptor is unknown. No qualities accompany the bases; no much larger clone lies one base away.

The germline V gene sets CDR1 to SQVTM and CDR2 to ANQGSEA. The CDR3 holds 13 amino acids from the cysteine to the phenylalanine. CDR3 DNA only is kept here, 39 bases in frame from base 1. V gives up 3 bases and J gives up 4 bases, and the segment between their germline ends measures 11 bases. The V and J genes are TRBV29-1 and TRBJ2-3; the D gene is possibly TRBD1, with 6 bases matching. The receptor was isolated from a woman aged 50 to 60 with acute or convalescent COVID-19. What was sequenced was peripheral blood. This receptor carries the CDR3 CSVDNRAPDTQYF. The DNA sequence follows: TGCAGCGTTGATAACAGGGCCCCAGATACGCAGTATTTT.